One sample yielded the 24 T cell receptor beta chains listed below, sequenced in a study of shared clonotypes between healthy human individuals. Measured with immunoSEQ multiplex PCR; TCRdb has only the in-frame clones, and not every one. The sample carries about 1.5 million clones, around 97% recorded once. Input material: naive CD4+ T cells sorted from blood. Subset reported: CD45RA+ positively selected. Receptors originate from a man aged 25 to 40 in good health.

This chain joins TRBV5-6 and TRBJ2-5, with D unclear. Germline CDR1 and CDR2: SGHDT and YYEEEE. The CDR3 is 14 amino acids. V lost 0 bases to trimming and J lost 2 bases, with 8 bases between them. CDR3 amino acids: CASSLASRQETQYF. The CDR3, as DNA: TGTGCCAGCAGCTTGGCGAGCCGACAAGAGACCCAGTACTTC.

The chain has TRBV6-1 and TRBJ2-7; D not resolved. The CDR3 consists of 14 residues. V shed 3 bases and J shed 2 bases, with 11 bases lying between them. Germline lookup yields CDR1 MNHNS and CDR2 SASEGT. The CDR3: CASSDSVVTYEQYF. In DNA form, the CDR3 reads TGTGCCAGCAGTGATTCCGTCGTCACCTACGAGCAGTACTTC.

J is TRBJ2-5 and V is TRBV7-5; the table assigns TRBD1, which was not confirmed against the DNA. TRBV7-5 is designated a pseudogene. This CDR3 comprises 16 residues. CDR3 nucleotides: TGTGTCAGAAGCGCTTGGGACAGGGGGAACCAAGAGACCCAGTACTTC. This encodes CVRSAWDRGNQETQYF.

The V and J genes are TRBV19 and TRBJ1-1; D is perhaps TRBD1 (6 bases). V was trimmed by 7 bases and J by 6 bases, leaving 24 bases between them. This CDR3 has 16 residues. Germline V CDR1 and CDR2: LNHDA, SQIVND (reference sequence). The CDR3 region has the DNA TGTGCCAGTACCTTCCAAACAGTGGGGGGGCGATCTGAAGCTTTCTTT. Its protein product is CASTFQTVGGRSEAFF.

The chain links TRBV2 to TRBJ1-1; the D is unclear. CDR1 is SNHLY and CDR2 is FYNNEI in the germline V gene. Trimming shortened V by 4 bases and J by 1 base, and 7 bases separated the two germline ends. The length of the CDR3 is 13 residues. The CDR3 sequence is CASSALANTEAFF. In nucleotides, the CDR3 is TGTGCCAGCAGTGCTTTAGCGAACACTGAAGCTTTCTTT.

The chain uses TRBV7-2 and TRBJ1-2, with D tentatively TRBD1 (5 bases). Germline V gene sequence: CDR1 SGHTA, CDR2 FQGNSA. V lost 1 base, J lost 1 base, and 13 bases lay in between. This CDR3 comprises 16 residues. CDR3 loop: CASSLDGGGVNYGYTF. CDR3 nucleotides: TGTGCCAGCAGCTTAGATGGGGGTGGGGTTAACTATGGCTACACCTTC. Complete variable domain (other parts from reference TRBV7-2 and TRBJ1-2): GAGVSQSPSNKVTEKGKDVELRCDPISGHTALYWYRQSLGQGLEFLIYFQGNSAPDKSGLPSDRFSAERTGGSVSTLTIQRTQQEDSAVYLCASSLDGGGVNYGYTFGSGTRLTVV.

This chain uses TRBV5-6 with TRBJ1-2; D call uncertain. Looked up from germline, CDR1 is SGHDT and CDR2 is YYEEEE. The CDR3 spans 14 residues. With 5 bases removed from V and 7 bases from J, the gap between germline ends came to 18 bases. Here the CDR3 DNA reads TGTGCCAGCAGTTACGGGATGGAGGGTGCTGGCTACACCTTC. This encodes CASSYGMEGAGYTF.

On this clone itself: Other DNA sequences within the sample encode an identical CDR3. This chain connects TRBV7-9 to TRBJ2-5; D remains ambiguous. This CDR3 has 11 residues. Germline V gives CDR1 SEHNR, CDR2 FQNEAQ (reference sequence). V lost 4 bases and J 4 bases, leaving 4 bases between the germline ends. The CDR3 DNA reads TGTGCCAGCAGCTCGACAGAGACCCAGTACTTC. This encodes CASSSTETQYF.

The chain recombines TRBV28 with TRBJ2-7, with D perhaps TRBD1 (5 bases). This CDR3 spans 16 amino acids. CDR1 MDHEN and CDR2 SYDVKM come from the germline V gene. Trimming left V 3 bases short and J 2 bases short, with 17 bases between. CDR3: CASSFLALQGTYEQYF. Written as DNA, the CDR3 is TGTGCCAGCAGTTTTTTGGCCCTGCAGGGTACCTACGAGCAGTACTTC.

The J gene is TRBJ2-5, the V gene TRBV7-9; D remains ambiguous. The CDR3 sequence is 12 residues long. V shed 6 bases and J shed 5 bases, with 10 bases lying between them. The germline V gene encodes CDR1 SEHNR and CDR2 FQNEAQ (reference sequence). The CDR3 DNA reads TGTGCCAGCAGTAGAATTCAGGAGACCCAGTACTTC. Encoded protein: CASSRIQETQYF.

This clone has a single count. The rearrangement links TRBV5-6 to TRBJ2-3; D might be TRBD2 (5 bases). Trimming left V 6 bases short and J 5 bases short, with 19 bases between. Germline V CDR1 and CDR2: SGHDT, YYEEEE. This CDR3 contains 15 residues. The CDR3 region is CASNPLGVGGDTQYF. CDR3 nucleotides: TGTGCCAGCAACCCGTTGGGAGTCGGTGGAGATACGCAGTATTTT. The whole variable domain, filled in from reference TRBV5-6 and TRBJ2-3, reads DAGVTQSPTHLIKTRGQQVTLRCSPKSGHDTVSWYQQALGQGPQFIFQYYEEEERQRGNFPDRFSGHQFPNYSSELNVNALLLGDSALYLCASNPLGVGGDTQYFGPGTRLTVL.

This clone was detected only a few times. The rearrangement links TRBV2 to TRBJ1-5, with D maybe TRBD1 (6 bases). Per germline, CDR1 SNHLY and CDR2 FYNNEI. Trimming stripped 3 bases from V and 1 base from J, with 10 bases between. The CDR3 totals 15 residues. DNA of the CDR3: TGTGCCAGCAGTGAGACAGGCGACAGCAATCAGCCCCAGCATTTT. Translated: CASSETGDSNQPQHF.

With regard to this clone: Other nucleotide sequences in the sample specify the same CDR3. The chain combines TRBV19 with TRBJ2-3; the D is unclear. Looked up from germline, CDR1 is LNHDA and CDR2 is SQIVND (reference sequence). The CDR3 is made up of 12 amino acids. Trimming took 5 bases from V and 3 from J, leaving 6 bases between them. The CDR3 spells CASSPSTDTQYF. The CDR3 bases are TGTGCCAGTAGTCCCTCAACAGATACGCAGTATTTT.

The count of this clone is one. The chain has TRBV9 and TRBJ2-1; 8 nucleotides align to TRBD2. The V gene end was trimmed by 0 bases and the J gene end by 5 bases; junction bases not matched to a gene: 7. CDR3 length: 16 residues. Per germline, CDR1 SGDLS and CDR2 YYNGEE. The CDR3 here is CASSVGAGAINNEQFF. The CDR3 nucleotides read TGTGCCAGCAGCGTAGGAGCGGGAGCAATCAACAATGAGCAGTTCTTC.

This chain uses TRBV11-2 with TRBJ1-1; 9 positions agree with TRBD1. The junction had 12 bases not matched to a gene; V was cut back by 5 bases and J by 11 bases. This CDR3 has 14 residues. Germline CDR1 and CDR2: SGHAT and FQNNGV. The CDR3 here is CASSDPGQGPRAFF. CDR3 nucleotide sequence: TGTGCCAGCAGCGATCCGGGACAGGGACCGAGGGCTTTCTTT.

This clone was detected only once. The chain couples TRBV15 to TRBJ2-2; 12 bases match TRBD1. Germline CDR1 LNHNV, CDR2 YYDKDF (reference sequence). The CDR3 is made up of 19 amino acids. After removal of 0 bases from V and 2 bases from J, the junction contained 7 bases not matched to a gene. CDR3 DNA sequence: TGTGCCACCAGCAGAGATTCTTGGGACAGGGGGCCAAACACCGGGGAGCTGTTTTTT. It codes for CATSRDSWDRGPNTGELFF.

The CDR3 coding sequence is TGTGCCAGCAGTTTTGGGTGGAGCACAGATACGCAGTATTTT. Its protein product is CASSFGWSTDTQYF. This chain uses TRBV27 with TRBJ2-3; no definite D call. The CDR3 contains 14 residues. Trimming cost V 3 bases and J 0 bases, with 7 bases left between them. Germline V gene data show CDR1 as MNHEY and CDR2 as SMNVEV (reference sequence).

Remarks on this clone: Other DNA sequences in the sample encode the same CDR3. This chain links TRBV5-1 with TRBJ2-5; 7 nucleotides line up with TRBD1. CDR3 length: 14 amino acids. J was trimmed by 2 bases and V by 4 bases; bases with no gene match: 5. Germline V gene sequence: CDR1 SGHRS, CDR2 YFSETQ. The CDR3, as DNA: TGCGCCAGCAGCCGAGGGACAGCTCAAGAGACCCAGTACTTC. Protein product: CASSRGTAQETQYF.

V is TRBV25-1 and J is TRBJ2-5; the D is unclear. From germline, CDR1 is MGHDK and CDR2 SYGVNS. V lost 3 bases to trimming and J lost 7 bases, with 18 bases between them. The CDR3 has 15 residues. Here the CDR3 reads CASSDPSRAPWTQYF. Written as DNA, the CDR3 is TGTGCCAGCAGTGACCCCTCCCGGGCCCCATGGACCCAGTACTTC.

V and J are TRBV6-5 and TRBJ2-2; 11 bases are shared with TRBD2. CDR1 and CDR2 (germline): MNHEY, SVGAGI. Trimming at V came to 5 bases and at J to 7 bases, leaving 6 bases not matched to a gene. CDR3 length: 15 residues. The CDR3 is CASSLLAGVVGELFF. CDR3 bases: TGTGCCAGCAGTCTACTAGCGGGAGTTGTCGGGGAGCTGTTTTTT.

The V call is TRBV18, the J call TRBJ2-1; D gene ambiguous. CDR1 is KGHSH and CDR2 is LQKENI in the germline V gene. The CDR3 has 14 amino acids. Trimming stripped 3 bases from V and 9 bases from J, with 15 bases between. The CDR3 reads CASSPTVGVGEQFF. DNA of the CDR3: TGTGCCAGCTCACCTACTGTTGGGGTCGGTGAGCAGTTCTTC.

The J gene is TRBJ2-5, the V gene TRBV6-6; the D gene is possibly TRBD2 (6 bases). With 8 bases removed from V and 5 bases from J, the gap between germline ends came to 18 bases. Germline CDR1 MNHNY, CDR2 SVGAGI (reference sequence). The CDR3 covers 14 residues. DNA of the CDR3: TGTGCCAGCCGAGATACTGGGGGGTTGGAGACCCAGTACTTC. It translates to CASRDTGGLETQYF.

The chain carries TRBV4-3 and TRBJ1-3; D gene ambiguous. The V end lost 1 base, the J end lost 4 bases, and 20 bases lay between the germline ends. Germline CDR1 and CDR2: LGHNA and YSLEER. The CDR3 covers 18 residues. This chain's CDR3 is CASSQAGSPGFTGNTIYF. In nucleotides, the CDR3 is TGCGCCAGCAGCCAAGCAGGTAGTCCGGGGTTTACCGGAAACACCATATATTTT.

The chain has TRBV5-1 and TRBJ1-2, with 8 bases that match TRBD1. V was pared by 5 bases and J by 1 base, with 7 bases of the junction left unmatched. There are 15 residues in the CDR3. Germline assignment: CDR1 SGHRS and CDR2 YFSETQ. CDR3 sequence: CASSPGTGNNYGYTF. The CDR3 DNA follows: TGCGCCAGCAGTCCCGGGACAGGAAATAACTATGGCTACACCTTC.